These 10 T cell receptor beta chains came from one sample sequenced in a study of shared clonotypes between healthy human individuals. Positively selected for CCR7, the CD45RO-negative cells used as naive CD8 cells excluded terminally differentiated effector memory CD45RA+ cells. TCRdb keeps only in-frame clones here, not all; method: immunoSEQ multiplex PCR. The repertoire includes around 2,000,000 clones, roughly 95% of them detected once, and roughly 1% sits in the top ten. The sequencing input was naive CD8+ T cells sorted from blood. These receptors were collected from a man between 18 and 35 years old in good health.

The chain joins TRBV19 to TRBJ1-4; D perhaps matches TRBD1 (5 bases). The germline V and J ends were trimmed by 4 bases and 2 bases, with 14 bases remaining between them. The length of the CDR3 is 16 residues. CDR1 is LNHDA, CDR2 SQIVND, per germline (reference sequence). CDR3 sequence: CASSTSPRDTNEKLFF. CDR3 bases: TGTGCCAGTAGTACCTCCCCCCGGGACACTAATGAAAAACTGTTTTTT.

V and J are TRBV5-6 and TRBJ2-2; no clear D. The CDR3 has 16 residues. Trimming took 1 base from V and 3 from J, leaving 13 bases between them. Germline CDR1 is SGHDT and CDR2 is YYEEEE. The CDR3 nucleotides read TGTGCCAGCAGCTTGCCATGGCGGACGGACACCGGGGAGCTGTTTTTT. The encoded protein is CASSLPWRTDTGELFF.

As regards this clone: This specimen includes other DNA sequences encoding the same CDR3. The V gene is TRBV7-9, the J gene TRBJ2-7, with D unresolved. The ends were cut back, 2 bases at V and 6 bases at J, with 5 bases in the middle. The CDR3 length is 11 residues. Germline CDR1 reads SEHNR; CDR2 reads FQNEAQ (reference sequence). The CDR3 sequence: CASSLSSEQYF. The CDR3 DNA is TGTGCCAGCAGCTTAAGCTCCGAGCAGTACTTC.

This clone was detected once. The V call is TRBV10-2, the J call TRBJ2-7, with D perhaps matching TRBD1 (5 bases). The CDR3 totals 15 residues. Trimming cost V 0 bases and J 1 base, with 10 bases left between them. Germline CDR1 is WSHSY and CDR2 is SAAADI. The CDR3 reads CASSESMQGSYEQYF. Here the CDR3 DNA reads TGCGCCAGCAGTGAGTCGATGCAGGGTTCCTACGAGCAGTACTTC.

The CDR3: CASSLRWGQGPSYEQYF. CDR3 coding DNA: TGTGCCAGCAGTTTAAGATGGGGACAGGGGCCATCCTACGAGCAGTACTTC. The chain links TRBV27 to TRBJ2-7; 10 nucleotides match TRBD1. The J segment lost 1 base and the V segment lost 2 bases, leaving 8 bases of the junction unmatched. CDR1 and CDR2 (germline): MNHEY, SMNVEV (reference sequence). The CDR3 has 17 residues.

The chain combines TRBV5-6 with TRBJ2-7, with D possibly being TRBD2 (6 bases). The CDR3 runs to 15 residues. Between the trimmed V and J ends, which lost 0 bases and 5 bases, there was a span of 15 bases. In germline, CDR1 is SGHDT, CDR2 YYEEEE. CDR3 nucleotide sequence: TGTGCCAGCAGCTTGGCCTGGAGGGATCCTCACGAGCAGTACTTC. Translated, it gives CASSLAWRDPHEQYF.

This clone appeared a few times. The V and J genes are TRBV7-9 and TRBJ1-2; D is unresolved. With 1 base removed from V and 5 bases from J, the gap between germline ends came to 11 bases. The CDR3 spans 14 residues. Germline V gene data show CDR1 as SEHNR and CDR2 as FQNEAQ (reference sequence). Here the CDR3 reads CASSLDVLGYGYTF. CDR3 DNA: TGTGCCAGCAGCTTAGATGTGCTTGGGTATGGCTACACCTTC.

The rearrangement links TRBV5-6 to TRBJ2-1, with 8 positions matching TRBD1. The V and J ends lost 2 bases and 9 bases, in that order; junction bases with no gene match: 4. Germline CDR1 and CDR2: SGHDT and YYEEEE. The CDR3 sequence is 13 residues long. The CDR3 loop is CASSFGQGTEQFF. CDR3 nucleotide sequence: TGTGCCAGCAGCTTCGGACAGGGCACTGAGCAGTTCTTC.

The CDR3 DNA reads TGTGCCAGTAGTGACGAGACACGGGACTACGAGCAGTACTTC. Its protein product is CASSDETRDYEQYF. This rearrangement joins TRBV19 to TRBJ2-7; D is possibly TRBD2 (5 bases). The V end lost 5 bases, the J end lost 3 bases, and 14 bases lay between the germline ends. Germline CDR1 LNHDA, CDR2 SQIVND (reference sequence). The CDR3 has 14 residues.

The chain combines TRBV28 with TRBJ2-1; D remains unclear. The germline V and J ends were trimmed by 8 bases and 5 bases, with 25 bases remaining between them. The germline V gene encodes CDR1 MDHEN and CDR2 SYDVKM. There are 17 residues in the CDR3. CDR3: CASSIRRSRAWHNEQFF. The CDR3 coding sequence is TGTGCCAGCTCCATCCGGCGGAGTCGCGCATGGCACAATGAGCAGTTCTTC.